The clone carrying this T cell receptor beta chain was found a few times. Antigen specificity is unknown. Using RNA transcripts as the source, TCR beta CDR3 regions were amplified. With the HTBI primer set, the TCR CDR3 went through a first round of RT-PCR. TCRdb re-analysed the multiplex PCR reads in MiXCR, keeping a single row per CDR3 protein. The sample carries hundreds of thousands of distinct CDR3 sequences, 14% recorded once. Exclusion of a patient resulted from uncontrolled infection, other autoimmune disease, pregnancy or lactation. The data originate from a study of T cells in Graves' hyperthyroidism and ophthalmopathy. Study results and caveats: Before onset, by a median of about six months, the model predicted ophthalmopathy. Most clonotypes expanded in the thyroid (above 0.001) were also present in blood.

The germline CDR1 and CDR2 sequences are WSHSY and SAAADI. V lost 8 bases to trimming and J lost 11 bases, with 24 bases between them. The CDR3 contains 14 residues. The sequence came from a woman between 18 and 29 years old with Graves' hyperthyroidism. Specimen: blood. The chain couples TRBV10-2 to TRBJ1-1; the D is unclear. CDR3 sequence: CASRLYSTDPWAFF. The CDR3 DNA reads as TGCGCCAGCCGACTATATTCAACGGACCCGTGGGCTTTCTTT.